These 27 T cell receptor beta chains were all obtained from the same sample, sequenced in a study of regulatory dendritic cells for organ transplantation (dated by TCRdb to between 2016 and 2019). These receptors' targets are unknown. Library generation was performed with the immunoSEQ multiplex PCR assay. Not all clones reach the TCRdb copy of this immuneACCESS table, which keeps in-frame sequences only. Checked studies attribute under half of the gap to unresolved V genes and leave the rest unexplained. The sample contains over 8,000 clones, 75% to 90% of them found a single time. More than 2% of the sample goes to the ten largest clones. Sorted T cell subsets were CFSE-labeled and co-cultured for around five days with allogeneic regulatory or mature dendritic cells at a 1:10 DC:T ratio. Sequencing input: memory CD4+ T cells from blood cultured with dendritic cells. The cell subset or site label, read with the paper, signifies: CD45RO+ memory T cells. Source of these receptors: a human donor in good health.

The chain carries TRBV11-2 and TRBJ2-5; possible D gene TRBD2, 6 bases. The ends were cut back, 2 bases at V and 3 bases at J, with 10 bases in the middle. The CDR3 is made up of 14 amino acids. Germline CDR1 SGHAT, CDR2 FQNNGV. The DNA of the CDR3 is TGTGCCAGCAGCTTATCCGGGGGAAAAGAGACCCAGTACTTC. Its protein product is CASSLSGGKETQYF. The full variable domain, with the rest looked up from reference TRBV11-2 and TRBJ2-5, is EAGVAQSPRYKIIEKRQSVAFWCNPISGHATLYWYQQILGQGPKLLIQFQNNGVVDDSQLPKDRFSAERLKGVDSTLKIQPAKLEDSAVYLCASSLSGGKETQYFGPGTRLLVL.

The chain joins TRBV7-9 to TRBJ2-7; D remains ambiguous. The CDR3 length is 14 residues. CDR1 and CDR2 (germline): SEHNR, FQNEAQ (reference sequence). Trimming removed 4 bases from V and 3 bases from J, with 13 bases in between. The CDR3 DNA is TGTGCCAGCAGCTCCATGGGCGGTGACTACGAGCAGTACTTC. Protein: CASSSMGGDYEQYF.

This sequence joins TRBV12-1 and TRBJ2-5; the DNA was not compared with TRBD2, the D call given in the table. TRBV12-1 is a known pseudogene. The CDR3 is 13 amino acids. CDR3 in amino acids: CASSPSWRKTQYF. CDR3 nucleotides: TGTGCCAGCAGCCCCAGCTGGCGGAAGACCCAGTACTTC.

V usage is TRBV2 and J usage is TRBJ2-7; D may be TRBD2 (5 bases). V was trimmed by 2 bases and J by 6 bases, leaving 11 bases between them. Germline V gene lookup returns CDR1 SNHLY and CDR2 FYNNEI. The CDR3 is 13 amino acids. The CDR3 DNA follows: TGTGCCAGCAGTGAAAGTAGGGCGGGCGAGCAGTACTTC. Amino acid sequence: CASSESRAGEQYF. The whole variable domain, remainder taken from reference TRBV2 and TRBJ2-7, is EPEVTQTPSHQVTQMGQEVILRCVPISNHLYFYWYRQILGQKVEFLVSFYNNEISEKSEIFDDQFSVERPDGSNFTLKIRSTKLEDSAMYFCASSESRAGEQYFGPGTRLTVT.

The V and J genes are TRBV13 and TRBJ2-5; TRBD2 agrees at 13 bases. With 4 bases clipped from V and 5 bases from J, the junction kept 7 bases outside the gene matches. This CDR3 spans 16 amino acids. CDR1 PRHDT and CDR2 FYEKMQ come from the germline V gene (reference sequence). This CDR3 is CASSSQTSGGAETQYF. DNA for the CDR3: TGTGCCAGCAGCTCCCAAACTAGCGGGGGGGCCGAGACCCAGTACTTC.

The chain couples TRBV7-9 to TRBJ2-1; 8 positions agree with TRBD1. V was clipped by 2 bases and J by 4 bases; unmatched bases: 16. From germline, CDR1 is SEHNR and CDR2 FQNEAQ (reference sequence). This CDR3 is 19 amino acids long. The CDR3 loop reads CASSLISSIRGQSYNEQFF. CDR3 nucleotide sequence: TGTGCCAGCAGCTTAATTTCTTCTATCAGGGGGCAATCGTACAATGAGCAGTTCTTC.

The V and J genes are TRBV7-2 and TRBJ2-3, with TRBD1 as a possible D gene (5 bases). Germline lookup yields CDR1 SGHTA and CDR2 FQGNSA. The CDR3 is 12 amino acids. Trimming removed 5 bases at V and 9 bases at J, with 12 bases between. In DNA, the CDR3 is TGTGCCAGCAGCCGAGACAGATCCACGCAGTATTTT. This sequence encodes CASSRDRSTQYF. Filled out from reference TRBV7-2 and TRBJ2-3, the complete variable domain reads GAGVSQSPSNKVTEKGKDVELRCDPISGHTALYWYRQSLGQGLEFLIYFQGNSAPDKSGLPSDRFSAERTGGSVSTLTIQRTQQEDSAVYLCASSRDRSTQYFGPGTRLTVL.

Turning to this clone: An end of the junction does not agree with germline; a read error may underlie this. The chain employs TRBV4-2 and TRBJ1-2; no clear D gene. Germline CDR1 reads LGHNA; CDR2 reads YNFKEQ. The CDR3 sequence is 13 residues long. The CDR3 sequence is CASSQDLGYGHTF. CDR3 sequence (DNA): TGTGCCAGCAGCCAAGATCTGGGATATGGCCACACCTTC.

The V gene is TRBV9, the J gene TRBJ2-3, with 8 positions matching TRBD2. Trimming cost V 0 bases and J 1 base; bases outside gene matches: 10. The V gene's germline CDR1 is SGDLS and CDR2 YYNGEE. The CDR3 totals 18 residues. CDR3 DNA sequence: TGTGCCAGCAGCGTAGCTTTTATATCGACTAGCGGCACAGATACGCAGTATTTT. Protein sequence: CASSVAFISTSGTDTQYF.

This chain links TRBV4-1 with TRBJ1-2; a possible D gene is TRBD1 (5 bases). Trimming stripped 1 base from V and 4 bases from J, with 10 bases between. Germline CDR1 reads MGHRA; CDR2 reads YSYEKL. This CDR3 comprises 14 residues. The CDR3 is CASSQVGQGYGYTF. CDR3 DNA sequence: TGCGCCAGCAGCCAAGTGGGGCAGGGCTATGGCTACACCTTC.

The chain recombines TRBV7-2 with TRBJ2-3, with unresolved D. Trimming removed 5 bases at V and 1 base at J, with 13 bases between. The CDR3 is 15 amino acids. In germline, CDR1 is SGHTA, CDR2 FQGNSA. The CDR3 loop reads CASSLSSERTDTQYF. The CDR3 DNA sequence: TGTGCCAGCAGCCTAAGTTCGGAGCGCACAGATACGCAGTATTTT.

This sequence joins TRBV7-2 and TRBJ2-7; 12 bases are shared with TRBD2. The CDR3 has 15 residues. Germline trimming cut 5 bases from V and 0 bases from J; bases unmatched to any gene: 2. Germline CDR1 is SGHTA and CDR2 is FQGNSA. CDR3 residues: CASSRTSGDSYEQYF. For the CDR3, the DNA is TGTGCCAGCAGCCGGACTAGCGGGGACTCCTACGAGCAGTACTTC.

The chain links TRBV7-9 to TRBJ2-2, with 12 bases fitting TRBD2. With V trimmed by 5 bases and J by 6 bases, 7 bases remained unmatched. This CDR3 is built from 16 residues. Germline CDR1 is SEHNR and CDR2 is FQNEAQ (reference sequence). The CDR3 spells CASSARLAGAPGELFF. The CDR3 region has the DNA TGTGCCAGCAGCGCCCGACTAGCGGGGGCACCCGGGGAGCTGTTTTTT.

The rearrangement uses TRBV28 and TRBJ2-2, with 11 bases fitting TRBD1. V dropped 2 bases and J dropped 6; count of bases not matched to a gene: 5. Germline CDR1 and CDR2: MDHEN and SYDVKM. The length of the CDR3 is 16 residues. In nucleotides, the CDR3 is TGTGCCAGCAGTTTACCTGGACAGGGGGCGGCCGGGGAGCTGTTTTTT. This sequence encodes CASSLPGQGAAGELFF.

The chain joins TRBV13 to TRBJ1-1; D is possibly TRBD1 (6 bases). V was shortened by 4 bases and J by 6 bases, with 21 bases between the two germline ends. The germline gives CDR1 PRHDT, CDR2 FYEKMQ (reference sequence). This CDR3 contains 16 residues. DNA for the CDR3: TGTGCCAGCAGCTCACAACGACACGGGGGCCGGGCTGAAGCTTTCTTT. Protein sequence: CASSSQRHGGRAEAFF. Combining the CDR3 with reference TRBV13 and TRBJ1-1 gives the whole variable domain AAGVIQSPRHLIKEKRETATLKCYPIPRHDTVYWYQQGPGQDPQFLISFYEKMQSDKGSIPDRFSAQQFSDYHSELNMSSLELGDSALYFCASSSQRHGGRAEAFFGQGTRLTVV.

This clone occurred once. The gene calls are TRBV27 and TRBJ2-2; 9 bases are shared with TRBD2. Germline V CDR1 and CDR2: MNHEY, SMNVEV (reference sequence). This CDR3 is 16 amino acids long. After removal of 1 base from V and 3 bases from J, the junction contained 3 bases not matched to a gene. The CDR3 DNA reads TGTGCCAGCAGTTTATTAGCGGGAGTAGACACCGGGGAGCTGTTTTTT. Protein sequence: CASSLLAGVDTGELFF.

This clone was observed a handful of times. The chain joins TRBV9 to TRBJ1-2; D is uncertain. V gave up 5 bases and J gave up 5 bases, with 10 bases separating them. Germline loops: CDR1 SGDLS, CDR2 YYNGEE. The CDR3 is made up of 12 amino acids. CDR3 sequence reads: CASSGGDYGYTF. CDR3 coding DNA: TGTGCCAGCAGTGGCGGAGATTATGGCTACACCTTC. Using reference TRBV9 and TRBJ1-2 for the parts outside the CDR3, the full variable domain is DSGVTQTPKHLITATGQRVTLRCSPRSGDLSVYWYQQSLDQGLQFLIQYYNGEERAKGNILERFSAQQFPDLHSELNLSSLELGDSALYFCASSGGDYGYTFGSGTRLTVV.

The V and J genes are TRBV7-2 and TRBJ1-3; perhaps TRBD1 as D (5 bases). Deletions cut 5 bases from V and 7 bases from J, with 15 bases between. This CDR3 is 14 amino acids long. Germline values: CDR1 SGHTA, CDR2 FQGNSA. CDR3 bases: TGTGCCAGCAGCCTCGGGGGTAGGGGTAACACCATATATTTT. It encodes CASSLGGRGNTIYF.

The chain uses TRBV4-2 and TRBJ1-2; 11 bases align to TRBD1. The V segment lost 3 bases and the J segment 2 bases; nucleotides outside the gene matches: 2. The germline V gene encodes CDR1 LGHNA and CDR2 YNFKEQ. The CDR3 covers 15 residues. Here the CDR3 reads CASSQGQGDNYGYTF. CDR3 nucleotides: TGTGCCAGCAGCCAGGGACAGGGGGACAACTATGGCTACACCTTC.

This chain uses TRBV7-2 with TRBJ1-1; TRBD1 might be the D (5 bases). Germline-derived CDR1 and CDR2 are SGHTA and FQGNSA. The CDR3 contains 14 residues. V lost 0 bases and J lost 8, with 13 bases in between. The CDR3 region has the DNA TGTGCCAGCAGCTTAGCATATTCGGGGCAGGAAGCTTTCTTT. Its translation: CASSLAYSGQEAFF.

This clone showed up just a few times. The chain recombines TRBV29-1 with TRBJ1-2; D not resolved. Per germline, CDR1 SQVTM and CDR2 ANQGSEA. Trimming left V 4 bases short and J 1 base short, with 7 bases between. The CDR3 has 12 amino acids. Here the CDR3 DNA reads TGCAGCGTTGGAGACGGTAACTATGGCTACACCTTC. As protein: CSVGDGNYGYTF. Supplemented by reference TRBV29-1 and TRBJ1-2, the full variable domain reads SAVISQKPSRDICQRGTSLTIQCQVDSQVTMMFWYRQQPGQSLTLIATANQGSEATYESGFVIDKFPISRPNLTFSTLTVSNMSPEDSSIYLCSVGDGNYGYTFGSGTRLTVV.

The V call is TRBV2, the J call TRBJ1-1; D is possibly TRBD1 (6 bases). The germline V gene has CDR1 SNHLY and CDR2 FYNNEI. V lost 4 bases to trimming and J lost 3 bases, with 9 bases between them. The CDR3 is 13 residues long. Written as DNA, the CDR3 is TGTGCCAGCAGTGGACAGGAGTACACTGAAGCTTTCTTT. Its protein is CASSGQEYTEAFF.

This clone appeared a single time. This chain links TRBV6-1 with TRBJ2-3, with D possibly being TRBD2 (7 bases). Trimming stripped 0 bases from V and 5 bases from J, with 18 bases between. Germline CDR1 MNHNS, CDR2 SASEGT. The length of the CDR3 is 17 residues. In DNA, the CDR3 is TGTGCCAGCAGTGAAGCGGGGGGGCCTATGTTTGTAGATACGCAGTATTTT. Residues: CASSEAGGPMFVDTQYF.

The chain couples TRBV7-3 to TRBJ2-1, with TRBD2 identical over 9 bases. Per the germline V gene, CDR1 is SGHTA and CDR2 is FQGTGA. The CDR3 covers 15 residues. V trimming: 6 bases; J trimming: 7 bases; junction bases outside the gene matches: 10. The CDR3 coding sequence is TGTGCCAGCAGTCCGCGGGAGGGCCGTCGTAATGAGCAGTTCTTC. This encodes CASSPREGRRNEQFF.

The CDR3 spells CASSMWRQGVSGYTF. CDR3 bases: TGTGCCAGCAGCATGTGGAGACAGGGAGTGAGTGGCTACACCTTC. The chain recombines TRBV6-5 with TRBJ1-2, with 7 bases aligning to TRBD1. CDR3 size: 15 residues. With 6 bases clipped from V and 7 bases from J, the junction kept 14 bases outside the gene matches. Germline V gene sequence: CDR1 MNHEY, CDR2 SVGAGI.

The rearrangement links TRBV4-3 to TRBJ1-4; TRBD1 matches at 8 bases. The germline V gene encodes CDR1 LGHNA and CDR2 YSLEER. V dropped 0 bases and J dropped 7; count of bases not matched to a gene: 10. This CDR3 region has 17 residues. DNA of the CDR3: TGCGCCAGCAGCCAAGATGGGCAGGGGGCGCGGGGTGAAAAACTGTTTTTT. This gives the protein CASSQDGQGARGEKLFF.

The chain is built from TRBV7-3 and TRBJ1-5; D is ambiguous. V gave up 1 base and J gave up 1 base, with 2 bases separating them. Germline V gene sequence: CDR1 SGHTA, CDR2 FQGTGA. The CDR3 is 13 residues long. The CDR3 spells CASSLSSNQPQHF. CDR3 in DNA: TGTGCCAGCAGCTTAAGCAGCAATCAGCCCCAGCATTTT.